These T cell receptor beta chains were read from a single sample in a study of T cells in tuberculosis. The repertoire was sequenced with immunoSEQ multiplex PCR; TCRdb's copy has only in-frame clones and lacks some. The sample has under 50,000 clones; approximately 94% are singletons. The material was PBMCs, obtained at tuberculosis diagnosis. The receptors were sampled from an adult with tuberculosis. The CDR3 runs from the conserved cysteine through the conserved F or W. D genes are given only for firm matches. A clone size is listed for some rows: how often the clone was seen (once, few, many), or a class if it is expanded.

TRBJ1-1 | - | - | TRBV30 | 11 | TGTGCCTGGGACAAGAACACTGAAGCTTTCTTT | CAWDKNTEAFF
TRBJ2-3 | - | - | TRBV27 | 12 | TGTGCCAGCAGTTTATCAGGGAGGACGCAGTATTTT | CASSLSGRTQYF
TRBJ2-7 | few | - | TRBV10-2 | 16 | TGCGCCAGCAGTGATTACTCTCGGGGAAGCTCCTACGAGCAGTACTTC | CASSDYSRGSSYEQYF
TRBJ2-7 | - | TRBD2 | TRBV10-3 | 15 | TGTGCCATCAGTGAGTCCCAGCGGGGGTTTGACGAGCAGTACTTC | CAISESQRGFDEQYF
TRBJ1-4 | - | - | TRBV6-1 | 14 | TGTGCCAGCGCCTTAGCCACAAAGGAGGAAAAACTGTTTTTT | CASALATKEEKLFF
TRBJ2-7 | - | TRBD1 | TRBV7-9 | 15 | TGTGCCAGCAGCTCGATACGGACAGGGTCCTACGAGCAGTACTTC | CASSSIRTGSYEQYF
TRBJ2-3 | - | TRBD2 | TRBV7-2 | 18 | TGTGCCAGCAGCTTCCCCCGGGGAGCGGGGGGGAGCAAAGATACGCAGTATTTT | CASSFPRGAGGSKDTQYF
TRBJ1-5 | - | - | TRBV19 | 15 | TGTGCCAGTAGTAGAACAGGGATGGGCAATCAGCCCCAGCATTTT | CASSRTGMGNQPQHF
TRBJ1-5 | - | - | TRBV5-8 | 16 | TGTGCCAGCAGCTTGATCCGGGGAACGGGCATATTGCCCCAGCATTTT | CASSLIRGTGILPQHF
TRBJ2-6 | - | TRBD1 | TRBV29-1 | 17 | TGCAGCATCCGGGACAGGGGCCGACACTCTGGGGCCAACGTCCTGACTTTC | CSIRDRGRHSGANVLTF
TRBJ2-3 | - | - | TRBV30 | 13 | TGTGCCTGGAGTCGACTGAACACAGATACGCAGTATTTT | CAWSRLNTDTQYF
TRBJ1-2 | - | - | TRBV30 | 13 | TGTGCCTGGAACAGGGAGAGGGAGAATGGCTACACCTTC | CAWNRERENGYTF
TRBJ1-3 | - | - | TRBV13 | 18 | TGTGCCAGCAGCTTACAGCCCCGGGGAGGCTGGTCTGGAAACACCATATATTTT | CASSLQPRGGWSGNTIYF
TRBJ1-4 | once | TRBD1 | TRBV18 | 15 | TGTGCCAGCTCACACAACAGGGGGCCGGATGAAAAACTGTTTTTT | CASSHNRGPDEKLFF
TRBJ2-7 | - | - | TRBV5-5 | 16 | TGTGCCAGCAGCTTGGATGGTCAGGGGCATTCCTACGAGCAGTACTTC | CASSLDGQGHSYEQYF
TRBJ2-1 | - | TRBD2 | TRBV19 | 15 | TGTGCCAGTATCCCCGGGACTAACCACTACAATGAGCAGTTCTTC | CASIPGTNHYNEQFF
TRBJ2-1 | - | - | TRBV10-1 | 13 | TGCGCCAGCAGTGCCCAGGGGGGCAATGAGCAGTTCTTC | CASSAQGGNEQFF
TRBJ1-4 | - | TRBD1 | TRBV18 | 16 | TGTGCCAGCTCAGCAGTCAAGGGACAGCGATATGAAAAACTGTTTTTT | CASSAVKGQRYEKLFF
TRBJ2-5 | - | - | TRBV7-2 | 16 | TGTGCCAGCAGCTTAGCCCAGACGCCTGGCGGAGAGACCCAGTACTTC | CASSLAQTPGGETQYF
TRBJ2-1 | - | - | TRBV6-6 | 11 | TGTGCCAGCAGTCGAGACAATGAGCAGTTCTTC | CASSRDNEQFF
TRBJ1-5 | - | - | TRBV2 | 13 | TGTGCCAGCAGTGACAGGGTGGCTCAGCCCCAGCATTTT | CASSDRVAQPQHF
TRBJ1-5 | - | - | TRBV27 | 14 | TGTGCCAGCAGTTTGGGGCCTTTCACTCAGCCCCAGCATTTT | CASSLGPFTQPQHF
TRBJ1-2 | - | - | TRBV18 | 15 | TGTGCCAGCTCACGTACCCAGAACATACATCGCGGCTACACCTTC | CASSRTQNIHRGYTF
TRBJ2-7 | - | - | TRBV6-5 | 15 | TGTGCCAGCAGTTACCGGCAGGGAAGCTTCTACGAGCAGTACTTC | CASSYRQGSFYEQYF
TRBJ1-1 | - | TRBD1 | TRBV15 | 15 | TGTGCCACCAGCAGAGATGAGGGGGCTGCCACTGAAGCTTTCTTT | CATSRDEGAATEAFF
TRBJ1-6 | - | TRBD1 | TRBV10-3 | 14 | TGTGCCATCAGCCCGGGACAGAGTAATTCACCCCTCCACTTT | CAISPGQSNSPLHF
TRBJ1-2 | once | - | TRBV9 | 15 | TGTGCCAGCAGCGTAGTACAGGGCCAAAGCTATGGCTACACCTTC | CASSVVQGQSYGYTF
TRBJ1-3 | - | - | TRBV2 | 15 | TGTGCCAGCAGACCGGGGGGGGCCGTCGGAAACACCATATATTTT | CASRPGGAVGNTIYF
TRBJ2-3 | - | TRBD2 | TRBV19 | 14 | TGTGCCAGTGGTGGGGGGAGGGGCACAGATACGCAGTATTTT | CASGGGRGTDTQYF
TRBJ2-3 | - | TRBD2 | TRBV7-2 | 15 | TGTGCCAGCAGCGCTGCGGCTAGCGGGGGGAGTACGCAGTATTTT | CASSAAASGGSTQYF
TRBJ2-1 | - | TRBD2 | TRBV5-4 | 17 | TGTGCCAGCAGCCGACGGGGCGGGGGGCTCTTGGAAAATGAGCAGTTCTTC | CASSRRGGGLLENEQFF
TRBJ2-1 | - | - | TRBV19 | 13 | TGTGCCAGTAGTGTCGACAGCTACAATGAGCAGTTCTTC | CASSVDSYNEQFF
TRBJ1-6 | once | TRBD1 | TRBV6-5 | 16 | TGTGCCAGCAGTTACTCGAATTCAGGGGGAGGTTCACCCCTCCACTTT | CASSYSNSGGGSPLHF
TRBJ1-1 | - | - | TRBV29-1 | 12 | TGCAGCGTTTTACAGGGAGGGACTGAAGCTTTCTTT | CSVLQGGTEAFF
TRBJ2-1 | - | - | TRBV7-9 | 14 | TGTGCCAGCAGCCCACCGGGGGTATTGAATGAGCAGTTCTTC | CASSPPGVLNEQFF
TRBJ2-1 | - | - | TRBV7-3 | 13 | TGTGCCAGCGCGCGGGGATCCTACAATGAGCAGTTCTTC | CASARGSYNEQFF